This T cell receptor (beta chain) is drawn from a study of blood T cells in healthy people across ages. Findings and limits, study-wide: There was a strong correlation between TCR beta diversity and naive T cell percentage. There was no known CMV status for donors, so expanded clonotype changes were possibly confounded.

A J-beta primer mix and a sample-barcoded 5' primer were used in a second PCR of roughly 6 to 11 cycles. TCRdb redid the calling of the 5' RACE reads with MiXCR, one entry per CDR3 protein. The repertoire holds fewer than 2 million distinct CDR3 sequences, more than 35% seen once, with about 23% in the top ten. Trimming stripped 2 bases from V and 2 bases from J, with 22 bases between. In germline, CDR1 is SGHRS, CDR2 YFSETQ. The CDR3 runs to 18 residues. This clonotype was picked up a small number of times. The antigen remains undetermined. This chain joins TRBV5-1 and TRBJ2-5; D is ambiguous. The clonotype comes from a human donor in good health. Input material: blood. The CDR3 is CASSFRTLPLSYQETQYF. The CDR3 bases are TGCGCCAGCAGCTTCAGGACCTTACCCCTCTCGTATCAAGAGACCCAGTACTTC.